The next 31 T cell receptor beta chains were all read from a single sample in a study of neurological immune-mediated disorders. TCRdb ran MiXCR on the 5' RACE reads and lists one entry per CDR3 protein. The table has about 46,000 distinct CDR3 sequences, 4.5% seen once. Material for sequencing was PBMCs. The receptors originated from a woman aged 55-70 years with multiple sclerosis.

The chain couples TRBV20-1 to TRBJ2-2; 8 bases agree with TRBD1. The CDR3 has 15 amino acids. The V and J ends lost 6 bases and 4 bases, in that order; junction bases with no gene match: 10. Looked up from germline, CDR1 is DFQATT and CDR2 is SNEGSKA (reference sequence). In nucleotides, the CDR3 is TGCAGTGCAAGACAGGGGCGGTCCGCCACCGGGGAGCTGTTTTTT. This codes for CSARQGRSATGELFF.

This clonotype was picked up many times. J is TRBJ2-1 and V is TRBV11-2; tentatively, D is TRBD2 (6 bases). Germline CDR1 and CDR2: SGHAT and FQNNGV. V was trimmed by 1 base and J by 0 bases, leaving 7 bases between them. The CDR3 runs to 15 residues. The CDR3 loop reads CASSLGRGSYNEQFF. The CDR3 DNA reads TGTGCCAGCAGCTTAGGGCGGGGCTCCTACAATGAGCAGTTCTTC.

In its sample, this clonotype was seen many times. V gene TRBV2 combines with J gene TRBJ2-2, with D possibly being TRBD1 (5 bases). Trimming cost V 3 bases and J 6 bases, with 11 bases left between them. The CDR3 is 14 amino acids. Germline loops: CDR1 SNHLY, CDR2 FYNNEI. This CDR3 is CASSETKTAGELFF. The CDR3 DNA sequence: TGTGCCAGCAGTGAGACAAAGACAGCCGGGGAGCTGTTTTTT.

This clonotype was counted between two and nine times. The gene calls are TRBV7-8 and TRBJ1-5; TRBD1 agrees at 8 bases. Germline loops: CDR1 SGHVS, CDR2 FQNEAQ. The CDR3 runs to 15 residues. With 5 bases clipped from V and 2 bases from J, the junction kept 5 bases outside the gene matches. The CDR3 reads CASSIGQGGNQPQHF. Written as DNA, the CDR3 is TGTGCCAGCAGCATTGGACAGGGCGGCAATCAGCCCCAGCATTTT.

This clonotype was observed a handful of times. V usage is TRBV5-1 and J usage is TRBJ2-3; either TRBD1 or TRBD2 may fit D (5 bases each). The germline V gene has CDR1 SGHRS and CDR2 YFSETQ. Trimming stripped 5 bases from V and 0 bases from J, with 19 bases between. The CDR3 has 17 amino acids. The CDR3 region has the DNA TGCGCCAGCAGACTTGGGGCCCTAGCAACTAGCACAGATACGCAGTATTTT. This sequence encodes CASRLGALATSTDTQYF.

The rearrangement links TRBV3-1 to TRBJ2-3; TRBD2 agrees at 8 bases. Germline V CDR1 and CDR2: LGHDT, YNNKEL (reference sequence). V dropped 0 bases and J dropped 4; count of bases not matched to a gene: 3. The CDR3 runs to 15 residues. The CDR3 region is CASSQDLTSADTQYF. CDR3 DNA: TGTGCCAGCAGCCAAGATTTGACTAGCGCAGATACGCAGTATTTT.

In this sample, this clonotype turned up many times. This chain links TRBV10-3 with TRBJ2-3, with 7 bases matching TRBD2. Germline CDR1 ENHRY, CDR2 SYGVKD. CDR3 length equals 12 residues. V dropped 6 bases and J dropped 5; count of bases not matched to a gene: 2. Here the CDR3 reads CAIRGGRDTQYF. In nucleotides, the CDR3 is TGTGCCATCAGAGGCGGGAGAGATACGCAGTATTTT.

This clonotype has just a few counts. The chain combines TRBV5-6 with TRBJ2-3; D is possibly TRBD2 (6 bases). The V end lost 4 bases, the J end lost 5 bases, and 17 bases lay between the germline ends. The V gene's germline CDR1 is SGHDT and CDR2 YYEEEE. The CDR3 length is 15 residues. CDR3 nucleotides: TGTGCCAGCAGCCTTGGGGACTTAGAGGGAGATACGCAGTATTTT. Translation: CASSLGDLEGDTQYF.

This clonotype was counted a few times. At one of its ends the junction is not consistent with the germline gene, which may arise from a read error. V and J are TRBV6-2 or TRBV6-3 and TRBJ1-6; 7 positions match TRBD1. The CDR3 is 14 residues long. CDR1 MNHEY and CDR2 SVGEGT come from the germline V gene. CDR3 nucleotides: TGTGCCAGCAGTTACTCAGGGGGCAATTCACCCCTCAACTTT. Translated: CASSYSGGNSPLNF.

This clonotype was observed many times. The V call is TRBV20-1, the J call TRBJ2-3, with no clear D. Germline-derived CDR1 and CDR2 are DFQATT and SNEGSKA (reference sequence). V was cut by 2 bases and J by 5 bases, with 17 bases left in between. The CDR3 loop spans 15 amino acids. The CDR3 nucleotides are TGCAGTGCTAGATTCATGCAGCCCTCCAAAGATACGCAGTATTTT. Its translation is CSARFMQPSKDTQYF.

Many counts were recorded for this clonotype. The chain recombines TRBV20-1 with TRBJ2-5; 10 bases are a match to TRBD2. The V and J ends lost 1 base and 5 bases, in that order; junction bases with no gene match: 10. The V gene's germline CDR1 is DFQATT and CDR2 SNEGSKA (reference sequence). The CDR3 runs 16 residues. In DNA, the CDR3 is TGCAGTGCTAGAGTGACTAGCGGGTTTTCTGGGGAGACCCAGTACTTC. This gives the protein CSARVTSGFSGETQYF.

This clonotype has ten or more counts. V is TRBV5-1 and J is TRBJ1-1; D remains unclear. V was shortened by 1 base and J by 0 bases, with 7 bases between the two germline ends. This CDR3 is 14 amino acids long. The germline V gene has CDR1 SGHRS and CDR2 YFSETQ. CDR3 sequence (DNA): TGCGCCAGCAGCTTGTCAGGTATGAACACTGAAGCTTTCTTT. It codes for CASSLSGMNTEAFF. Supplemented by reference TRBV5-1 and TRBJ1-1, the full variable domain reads KAGVTQTPRYLIKTRGQQVTLSCSPISGHRSVSWYQQTPGQGLQFLFEYFSETQRNKGNFPGRFSGRQFSNSRSEMNVSTLELGDSALYLCASSLSGMNTEAFFGQGTRLTVV.

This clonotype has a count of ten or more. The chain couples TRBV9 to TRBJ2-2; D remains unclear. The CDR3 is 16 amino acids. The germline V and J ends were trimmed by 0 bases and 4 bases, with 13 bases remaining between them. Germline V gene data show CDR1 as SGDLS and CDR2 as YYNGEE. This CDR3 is CASSVDWWLATGELFF. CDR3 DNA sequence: TGTGCCAGCAGCGTAGATTGGTGGCTTGCCACCGGGGAGCTGTTTTTT.

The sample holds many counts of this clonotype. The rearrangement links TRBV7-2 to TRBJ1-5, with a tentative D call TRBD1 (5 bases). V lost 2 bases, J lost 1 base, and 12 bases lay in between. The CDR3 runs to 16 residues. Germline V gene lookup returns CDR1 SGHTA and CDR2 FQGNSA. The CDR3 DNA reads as TGTGCCAGCAGCTTACTGGGGCCCACCAGCAATCAGCCCCAGCATTTT. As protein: CASSLLGPTSNQPQHF.

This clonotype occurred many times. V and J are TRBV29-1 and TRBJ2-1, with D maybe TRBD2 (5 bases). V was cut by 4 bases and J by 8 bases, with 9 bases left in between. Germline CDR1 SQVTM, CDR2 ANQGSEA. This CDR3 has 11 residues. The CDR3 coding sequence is TGCAGCGTTGGGACTCTGGATGAGCAGTTCTTC. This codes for CSVGTLDEQFF.

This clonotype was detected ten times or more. CDR3 bases: TGTGCCAGCAGCCAAATTGGTGGTAGCGGCCCCACAGATACGCAGTATTTT. This encodes CASSQIGGSGPTDTQYF. The chain uses TRBV4-2 and TRBJ2-3, with D possibly being TRBD2 (6 bases). This CDR3 has 17 amino acids. Germline CDR1 LGHNA, CDR2 YNFKEQ. V gave up 2 bases and J gave up 2 bases, with 17 bases separating them.

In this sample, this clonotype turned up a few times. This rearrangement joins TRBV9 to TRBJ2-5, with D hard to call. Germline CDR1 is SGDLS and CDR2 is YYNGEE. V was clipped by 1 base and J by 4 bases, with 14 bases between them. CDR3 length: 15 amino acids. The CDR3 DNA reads TGTGCCAGCAGCGTAATCCCAGCTCTGGGAGAGACCCAGTACTTC. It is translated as CASSVIPALGETQYF.

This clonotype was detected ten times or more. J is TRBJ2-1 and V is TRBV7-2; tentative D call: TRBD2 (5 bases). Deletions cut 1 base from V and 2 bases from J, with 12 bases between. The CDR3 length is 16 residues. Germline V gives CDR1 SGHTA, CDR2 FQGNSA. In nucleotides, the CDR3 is TGTGCCAGCAGCTTAGTAGAGGGTTTTACCTACAATGAGCAGTTCTTC. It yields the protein CASSLVEGFTYNEQFF.

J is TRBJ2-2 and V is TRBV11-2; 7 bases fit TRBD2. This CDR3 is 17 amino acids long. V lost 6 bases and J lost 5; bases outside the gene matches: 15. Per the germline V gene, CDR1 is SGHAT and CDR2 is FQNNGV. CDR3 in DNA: TGTGCCAGCAGTCAAACTATGGGCGGGAGAGGAACCGGGGAGCTGTTTTTT. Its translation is CASSQTMGGRGTGELFF. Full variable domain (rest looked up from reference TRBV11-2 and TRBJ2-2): EAGVAQSPRYKIIEKRQSVAFWCNPISGHATLYWYQQILGQGPKLLIQFQNNGVVDDSQLPKDRFSAERLKGVDSTLKIQPAKLEDSAVYLCASSQTMGGRGTGELFFGEGSRLTVL.

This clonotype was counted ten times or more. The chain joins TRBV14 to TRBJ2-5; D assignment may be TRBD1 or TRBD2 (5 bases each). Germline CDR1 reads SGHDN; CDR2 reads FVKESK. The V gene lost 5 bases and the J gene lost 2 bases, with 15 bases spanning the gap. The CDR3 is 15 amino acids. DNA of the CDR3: TGTGCCAGCAGCGAAACGGGGCGCGCACAAGAGACCCAGTACTTC. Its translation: CASSETGRAQETQYF. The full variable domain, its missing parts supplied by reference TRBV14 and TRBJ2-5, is EAGVTQFPSHSVIEKGQTVTLRCDPISGHDNLYWYRRVMGKEIKFLLHFVKESKQDESGMPNNRFLAERTGGTYSTLKVQPAELEDSGVYFCASSETGRAQETQYFGPGTRLLVL.

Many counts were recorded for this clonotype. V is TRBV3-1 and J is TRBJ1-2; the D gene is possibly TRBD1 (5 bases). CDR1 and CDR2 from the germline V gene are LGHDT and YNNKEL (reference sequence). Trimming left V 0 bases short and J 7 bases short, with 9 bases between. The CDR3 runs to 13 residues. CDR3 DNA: TGTGCCAGCAGCCAAGACAGGGCTCGTGGCTACACCTTC. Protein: CASSQDRARGYTF.

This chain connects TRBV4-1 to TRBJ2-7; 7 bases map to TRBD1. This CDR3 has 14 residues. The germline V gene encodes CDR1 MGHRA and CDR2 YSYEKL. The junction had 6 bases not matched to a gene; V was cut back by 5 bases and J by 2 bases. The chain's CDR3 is CASSVPGQPYEQYF. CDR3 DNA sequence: TGCGCCAGCAGCGTACCGGGACAGCCCTACGAGCAGTACTTC.

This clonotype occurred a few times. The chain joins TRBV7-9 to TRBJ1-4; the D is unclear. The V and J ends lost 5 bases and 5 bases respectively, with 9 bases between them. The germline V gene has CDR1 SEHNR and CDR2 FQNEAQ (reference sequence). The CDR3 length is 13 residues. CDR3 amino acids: CASSTDLNEKLFF. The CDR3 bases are TGTGCCAGCAGCACGGACCTCAATGAAAAACTGTTTTTT.

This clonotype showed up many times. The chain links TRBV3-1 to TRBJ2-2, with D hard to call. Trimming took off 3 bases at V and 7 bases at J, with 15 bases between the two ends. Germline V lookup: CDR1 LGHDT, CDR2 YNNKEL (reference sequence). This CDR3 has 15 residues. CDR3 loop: CASSHPRTPDGELFF. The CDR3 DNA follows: TGTGCCAGCAGCCACCCACGAACCCCGGACGGGGAGCTGTTTTTT.

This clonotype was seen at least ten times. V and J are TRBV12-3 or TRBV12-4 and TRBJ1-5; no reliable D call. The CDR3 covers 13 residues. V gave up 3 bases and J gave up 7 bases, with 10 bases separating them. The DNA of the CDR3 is TGTGCCAGCAGTTTCGGCCATGGGCAGCCCCAGCATTTT. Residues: CASSFGHGQPQHF.

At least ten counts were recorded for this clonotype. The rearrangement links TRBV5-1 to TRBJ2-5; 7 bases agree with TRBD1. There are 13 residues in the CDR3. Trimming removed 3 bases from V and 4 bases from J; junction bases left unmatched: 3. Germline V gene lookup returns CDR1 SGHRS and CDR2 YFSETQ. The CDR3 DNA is TGCGCCAGCAGCTCCTCAGGGGGAGAGACCCAGTACTTC. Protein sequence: CASSSSGGETQYF.

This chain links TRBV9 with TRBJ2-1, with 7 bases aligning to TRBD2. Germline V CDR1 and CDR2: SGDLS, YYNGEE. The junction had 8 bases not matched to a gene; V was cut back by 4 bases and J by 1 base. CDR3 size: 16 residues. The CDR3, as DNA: TGTGCCAGCAGCACCCGAAGCGGGACTTCCTACAATGAGCAGTTCTTC. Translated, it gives CASSTRSGTSYNEQFF.

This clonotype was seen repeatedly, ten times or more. CDR3 bases: TGTGCCAGCAGCAAACAACAGGGGGCTTGCTATTCGGCAGATACGCAGTATTTT. It is translated as CASSKQQGACYSADTQYF. The chain employs TRBV21-1 and TRBJ2-3; the table gives TRBD1 as D, unverified against the DNA. TRBV21-1 is labeled a pseudogene. This CDR3 is 18 amino acids long.

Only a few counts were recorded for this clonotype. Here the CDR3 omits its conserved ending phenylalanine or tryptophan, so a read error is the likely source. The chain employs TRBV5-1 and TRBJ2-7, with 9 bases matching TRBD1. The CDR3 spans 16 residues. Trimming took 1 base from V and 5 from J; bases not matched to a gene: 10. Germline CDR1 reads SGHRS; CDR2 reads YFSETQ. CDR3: CASSLSPGQGVNEQYI. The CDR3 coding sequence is TGCGCCAGCAGCTTGTCTCCGGGACAGGGTGTAAACGAGCAGTACATC.

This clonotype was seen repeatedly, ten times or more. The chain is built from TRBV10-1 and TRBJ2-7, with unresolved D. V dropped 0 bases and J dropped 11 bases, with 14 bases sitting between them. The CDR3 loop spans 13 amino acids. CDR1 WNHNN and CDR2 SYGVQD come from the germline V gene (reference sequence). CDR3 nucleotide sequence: TGCGCCAGCAGTGAGTCTACGGTGCCTTACAAGTACTTC. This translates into CASSESTVPYKYF.

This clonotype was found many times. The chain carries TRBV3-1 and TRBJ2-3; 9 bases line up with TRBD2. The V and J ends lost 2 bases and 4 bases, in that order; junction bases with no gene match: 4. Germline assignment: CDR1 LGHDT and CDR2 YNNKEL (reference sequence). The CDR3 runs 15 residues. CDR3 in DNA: TGTGCCAGCAGCCAACCAGGACTAGCGTCAGATACGCAGTATTTT. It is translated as CASSQPGLASDTQYF.